This T cell receptor (beta chain) was sequenced during a study of beta chain features in type 1 diabetes. Trimming removed 6 bases from V and 4 bases from J; junction bases left unmatched: 3. The CDR3 contains 13 residues. CDR1 is MNHEY and CDR2 is SVGAGI in the germline V gene. A word on this clone: Its antigen is undetermined.

Study-level results: Shortening that was moderate but significant affected the TCRB CDR3s of Type 1 diabetes patients in all four CD4+ subsets.

CD45RO/CCR7/CD25/CD127/CD95/CD27 separated CD4+ naive, central memory, regulatory and stem cell-like memory cells by sorting. The study reverse transcribed the entire isolated RNA, so it sequenced expressed TCRB transcripts. Measured with immunoSEQ multiplex PCR; TCRdb has only the in-frame clones, and not every one. Among roughly 240,000 clones, around 25% were seen once, and the ten largest hold 0.012%. The TCR comes from a woman aged 25 to 39 with type 1 diabetes. What was sequenced was naive CD4+ T cells from blood. This rearrangement joins TRBV6-5 to TRBJ2-7; TRBD2 agrees at 10 bases. CDR3 nucleotide sequence: TGTGCCAGCAGCCTGACTAGCGGGTACGAGCAGTACTTC. Translated: CASSLTSGYEQYF.